A single sample gave rise to the 16 T cell receptor beta chains below, sequenced in a study of cytomegalovirus exposure and HLA in healthy donors. Assay used: immunoSEQ multiplex PCR; TCRdb lists only in-frame clones, some missing. The sample has 150,000 to 200,000 clones; around 84% are singletons. Sequences were obtained from PBMCs. The source of these receptors is a man younger than 35 in good health and CMV-seropositive.

The chain recombines TRBV28 with TRBJ2-2, with D uncertain. The CDR3 is made up of 13 amino acids. With 3 bases removed from V and 6 bases from J, the gap between germline ends came to 8 bases. CDR1 is MDHEN and CDR2 is SYDVKM in the germline V gene. CDR3 region: CASSLAGAGELFF. The CDR3 bases are TGTGCCAGCAGTTTGGCAGGTGCCGGGGAGCTGTTTTTT.

The J gene is TRBJ2-5, the V gene TRBV5-4, with unresolved D. The CDR3 spans 15 residues. Between the trimmed V and J ends, which lost 0 bases and 1 base, there was a span of 10 bases. Per the germline V gene, CDR1 is SGHNT and CDR2 is YYREEE (reference sequence). The CDR3 DNA follows: TGTGCCAGCAGCTTGGCAAGTAGCAGCCAAGAGACCCAGTACTTC. Translation gives CASSLASSSQETQYF.

Concerning this clone: At the DNA level, this CDR3 is encoded by other sequences in the same sample as well. This chain uses TRBV5-1 with TRBJ2-3, with 7 bases fitting TRBD2. Germline lookup yields CDR1 SGHRS and CDR2 YFSETQ. V shed 0 bases and J 0 bases; nucleotides not matched to a gene: 1. The CDR3 length is 15 residues. Here the CDR3 reads CASSLGGSSTDTQYF. For the CDR3, the DNA is TGCGCCAGCAGCTTGGGCGGGAGTAGCACAGATACGCAGTATTTT.

The rearrangement joins TRBV5-1 to TRBJ1-4; 11 positions agree with TRBD1. This CDR3 is 15 amino acids long. The V gene's germline CDR1 is SGHRS and CDR2 YFSETQ. V was pared by 4 bases and J by 8 bases, with 7 bases of the junction left unmatched. CDR3: CASSGGTGGDEKLFF. CDR3 nucleotide sequence: TGCGCCAGCAGCGGAGGGACAGGGGGGGACGAAAAACTGTTTTTT.

V and J are TRBV6-6 and TRBJ2-5; a possible D gene is TRBD1 (6 bases). V shed 8 bases and J shed 5 bases, with 9 bases lying between them. This CDR3 contains 11 residues. The V gene's germline CDR1 is MNHNY and CDR2 SVGAGI (reference sequence). The CDR3, as DNA: TGTGCCAGCCGCCAGGGGGAGACCCAGTACTTC. Amino acid sequence: CASRQGETQYF.

This chain links TRBV28 with TRBJ1-1; the D gene is possibly TRBD1 (5 bases). V shed 1 base and J shed 1 base, with 13 bases lying between them. The CDR3 length is 16 residues. The V gene's germline CDR1 is MDHEN and CDR2 SYDVKM. Written as DNA, the CDR3 is TGTGCCAGCAGTTTATTAGGGGTCAGAAGGAACACTGAAGCTTTCTTT. It encodes CASSLLGVRRNTEAFF.

J is TRBJ2-5 and V is TRBV6-6; D is perhaps TRBD1 (5 bases). Trimming cost V 6 bases and J 0 bases, with 8 bases left between them. This CDR3 spans 13 amino acids. Germline CDR1 reads MNHNY; CDR2 reads SVGAGI (reference sequence). The CDR3 DNA reads as TGTGCCAGCAGACAGGCAAACCAAGAGACCCAGTACTTC. This translates into CASRQANQETQYF.

The chain carries TRBV7-2 and TRBJ2-3; 8 nucleotides agree with TRBD2. CDR3 size: 15 residues. Germline values: CDR1 SGHTA, CDR2 FQGNSA. The J segment lost 1 base and the V segment lost 4 bases, leaving 4 bases of the junction unmatched. Here the CDR3 DNA reads TGTGCCAGCAGCTGGGCGGGGGGTCGCACAGATACGCAGTATTTT. Translated: CASSWAGGRTDTQYF.

V gene TRBV6-1 combines with J gene TRBJ2-7, with a tentative D call TRBD2 (5 bases). Germline CDR1 MNHNS, CDR2 SASEGT. This CDR3 has 14 amino acids. Trimming took off 4 bases at V and 2 bases at J, with 12 bases between the two ends. DNA of the CDR3: TGTGCCAGCAGTGCGGGGAGCTTCACCTACGAGCAGTACTTC. Amino acid sequence: CASSAGSFTYEQYF.

CDR3 nucleotides: TGTGCCTGGAGTAAACAGCAAGATACGCAGTATTTT. It translates to CAWSKQQDTQYF. The genes are TRBV30 and TRBJ2-3, with no clear D. V gave up 2 bases and J gave up 5 bases, with 8 bases separating them. The CDR3 runs 12 residues. The germline V gene encodes CDR1 GTSNPN and CDR2 SVGIG (reference sequence).

This sequence joins TRBV15 and TRBJ2-2; 8 positions agree with TRBD2. Trimming took 5 bases from V and 1 from J; bases not matched to a gene: 6. Germline CDR1 is LNHNV and CDR2 is YYDKDF (reference sequence). The length of the CDR3 is 16 residues. CDR3: CATSLPAGGNTGELFF. As DNA, the CDR3 is TGTGCCACCAGCCTCCCCGCGGGGGGGAACACCGGGGAGCTGTTTTTT.

V and J are TRBV2 and TRBJ2-1; 12 nucleotides line up with TRBD2. The CDR3 is 18 residues long. Germline values: CDR1 SNHLY, CDR2 FYNNEI. The V segment lost 8 bases and the J segment 9 bases; nucleotides outside the gene matches: 20. The CDR3 nucleotides are TGTGCCAGCCGTTTGGCTAGCGGGGGGGTATCCCTCAGGAGTGAGCAGTTCTTC. Translated, it gives CASRLASGGVSLRSEQFF.

This rearrangement joins TRBV18 to TRBJ2-2; TRBD2 is a possible D gene (7 bases). This CDR3 region has 17 residues. Germline CDR1 and CDR2: KGHSH and LQKENI. V shed 0 bases and J shed 0 bases, with 11 bases lying between them. In DNA form, the CDR3 reads TGTGCCAGCTCACCACCAGGCGGGGGCGCGAACACCGGGGAGCTGTTTTTT. Amino acid sequence: CASSPPGGGANTGELFF.

The genes are TRBV5-6 and TRBJ2-7; 7 positions agree with TRBD1. The germline V gene has CDR1 SGHDT and CDR2 YYEEEE. The CDR3 has 15 residues. The V gene end was trimmed by 4 bases and the J gene end by 3 bases; junction bases not matched to a gene: 10. The CDR3 DNA follows: TGTGCCAGCAGCCGACCGGGACAGACAAGCTACGAGCAGTACTTC. The encoded protein is CASSRPGQTSYEQYF.

In this sample, this clone turned up once. The J gene is TRBJ2-2, the V gene TRBV4-3; D is perhaps TRBD2 (5 bases). The CDR3 is 16 amino acids. Trimming cost V 0 bases and J 2 bases, with 10 bases left between them. Germline assignment: CDR1 LGHNA and CDR2 YSLEER. The CDR3 sequence: CASSQDPRLNTGELFF. The CDR3 region has the DNA TGCGCCAGCAGCCAAGACCCCAGACTAAACACCGGGGAGCTGTTTTTT.

The chain joins TRBV29-1 to TRBJ2-1; D gene ambiguous. CDR3 length equals 12 residues. Trimming removed 3 bases from V and 2 bases from J, with 5 bases in between. Per germline, CDR1 SQVTM and CDR2 ANQGSEA. CDR3 DNA: TGCAGCGTTGAGCGGACCTACAATGAGCAGTTCTTC. Protein sequence: CSVERTYNEQFF.